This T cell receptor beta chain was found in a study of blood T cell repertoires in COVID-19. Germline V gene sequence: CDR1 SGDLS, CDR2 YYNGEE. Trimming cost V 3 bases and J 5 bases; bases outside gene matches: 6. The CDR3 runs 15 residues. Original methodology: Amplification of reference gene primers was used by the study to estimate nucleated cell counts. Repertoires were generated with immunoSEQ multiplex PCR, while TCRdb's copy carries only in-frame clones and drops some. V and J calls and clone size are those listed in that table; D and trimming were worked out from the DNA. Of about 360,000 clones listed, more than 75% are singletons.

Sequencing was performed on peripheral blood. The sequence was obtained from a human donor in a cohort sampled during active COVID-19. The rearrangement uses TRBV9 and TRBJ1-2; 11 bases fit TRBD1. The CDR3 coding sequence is TGTGCCAGCAGCGCCGGACAGGGGGCGGGTTATGGCTACACCTTC. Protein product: CASSAGQGAGYGYTF. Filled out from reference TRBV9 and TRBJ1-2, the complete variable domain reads DSGVTQTPKHLITATGQRVTLRCSPRSGDLSVYWYQQSLDQGLQFLIQYYNGEERAKGNILERFSAQQFPDLHSELNLSSLELGDSALYFCASSAGQGAGYGYTFGSGTRLTVV.